This TCR beta chain is drawn from a study of PD-L1 blockade in urothelial cancer. Turning to the study itself: Analysis of blood occurred 3 weeks (second dose) and 6 weeks after treatment start.

The time point denotes: pretreatment peripheral blood. Between 1 and 8 samples, pretreatment and on-treatment, were given by each patient. V lost 5 bases and J lost 0; bases outside the gene matches: 11. Germline CDR1 is SGHAT and CDR2 is FQNNGV. CDR3 length equals 18 residues. Method: immunoSEQ multiplex PCR; TCRdb's copy keeps in-frame clones and lacks some. The table lists about 52,000 clones, more than 75% of them singletons. The sequence was obtained from a man aged 45-65 years with urothelial cancer. The sample in question was PBMCs, obtained around atezolizumab (anti-PD-L1) treatment. V usage is TRBV11-2 and J usage is TRBJ1-4; 8 positions match TRBD1. The CDR3 loop is CASSRHPTGGSTNEKLFF. CDR3 nucleotides: TGTGCCAGCAGCCGACACCCCACAGGGGGGTCAACTAATGAAAAACTGTTTTTT.